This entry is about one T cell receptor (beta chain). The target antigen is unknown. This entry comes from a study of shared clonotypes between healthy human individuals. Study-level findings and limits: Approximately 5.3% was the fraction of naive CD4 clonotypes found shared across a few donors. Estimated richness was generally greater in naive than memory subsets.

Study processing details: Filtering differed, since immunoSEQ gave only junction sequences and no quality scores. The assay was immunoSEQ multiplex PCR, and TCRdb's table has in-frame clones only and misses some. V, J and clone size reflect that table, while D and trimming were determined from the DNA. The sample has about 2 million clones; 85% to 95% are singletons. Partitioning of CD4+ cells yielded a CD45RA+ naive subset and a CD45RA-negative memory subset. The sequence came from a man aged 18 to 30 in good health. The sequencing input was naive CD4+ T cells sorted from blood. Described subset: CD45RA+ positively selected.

CDR3 DNA: TGTGCCACAGGGCCCAACAATGAGCAGTTCTTC. It translates to CATGPNNEQFF. The rearrangement links TRBV2 to TRBJ2-1, with D perhaps TRBD1 (5 bases). V lost 10 bases, J lost 5 bases, and 9 bases lay in between. CDR1 SNHLY and CDR2 FYNNEI come from the germline V gene. The CDR3 loop spans 11 amino acids. The full variable domain, rest sourced from reference TRBV2 and TRBJ2-1, is EPEVTQTPSHQVTQMGQEVILRCVPISNHLYFYWYRQILGQKVEFLVSFYNNEISEKSEIFDDQFSVERPDGSNFTLKIRSTKLEDSAMYFCATGPNNEQFFGPGTRLTVL.